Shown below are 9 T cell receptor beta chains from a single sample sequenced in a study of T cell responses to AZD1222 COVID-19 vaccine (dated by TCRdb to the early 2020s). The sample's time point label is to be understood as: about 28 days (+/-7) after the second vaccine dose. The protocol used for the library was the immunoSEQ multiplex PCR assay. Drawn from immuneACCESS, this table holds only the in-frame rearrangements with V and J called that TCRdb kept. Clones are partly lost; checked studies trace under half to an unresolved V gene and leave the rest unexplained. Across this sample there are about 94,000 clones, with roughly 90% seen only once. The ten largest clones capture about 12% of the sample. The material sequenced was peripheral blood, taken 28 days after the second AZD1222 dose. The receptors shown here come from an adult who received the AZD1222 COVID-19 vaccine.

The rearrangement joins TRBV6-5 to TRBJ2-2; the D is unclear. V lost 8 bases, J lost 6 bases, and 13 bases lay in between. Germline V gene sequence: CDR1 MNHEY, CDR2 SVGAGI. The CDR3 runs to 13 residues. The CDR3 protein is CASGKLGPGELFF. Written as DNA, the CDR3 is TGTGCCAGCGGGAAACTTGGTCCCGGGGAGCTGTTTTTT.

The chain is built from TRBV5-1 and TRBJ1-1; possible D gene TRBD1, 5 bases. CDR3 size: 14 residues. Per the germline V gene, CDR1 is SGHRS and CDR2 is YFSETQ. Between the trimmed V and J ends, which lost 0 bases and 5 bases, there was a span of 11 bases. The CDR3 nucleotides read TGCGCCAGCAGCTTGGTAGGGGTCGGGACTGAAGCTTTCTTT. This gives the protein CASSLVGVGTEAFF.

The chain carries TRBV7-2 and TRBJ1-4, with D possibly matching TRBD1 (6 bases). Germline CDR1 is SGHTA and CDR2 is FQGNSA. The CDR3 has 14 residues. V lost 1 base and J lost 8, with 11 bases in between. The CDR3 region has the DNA TGTGCCAGCAGCTTAGACAGGGTTGCCGAAAAACTGTTTTTT. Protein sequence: CASSLDRVAEKLFF.

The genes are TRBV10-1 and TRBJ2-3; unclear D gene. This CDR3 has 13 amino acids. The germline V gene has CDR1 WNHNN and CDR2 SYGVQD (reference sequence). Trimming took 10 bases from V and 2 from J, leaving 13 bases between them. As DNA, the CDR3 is TGCGCCACCACCGGGTCCTACACAGATACGCAGTATTTT. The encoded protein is CATTGSYTDTQYF.

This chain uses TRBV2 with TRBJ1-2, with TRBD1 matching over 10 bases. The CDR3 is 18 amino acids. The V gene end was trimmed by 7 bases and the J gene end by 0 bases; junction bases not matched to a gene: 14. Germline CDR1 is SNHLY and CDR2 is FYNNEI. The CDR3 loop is CASNWGQGRSAANYGYTF. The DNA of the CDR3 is TGTGCCAGCAATTGGGGACAGGGGAGGTCGGCAGCTAACTATGGCTACACCTTC.

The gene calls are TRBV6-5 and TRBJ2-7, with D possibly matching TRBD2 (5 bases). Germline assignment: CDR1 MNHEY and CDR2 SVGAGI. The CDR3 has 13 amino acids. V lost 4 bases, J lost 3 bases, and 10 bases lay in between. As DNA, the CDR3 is TGTGCCAGCAGTTTCAGCGGAGTCTACGAGCAGTACTTC. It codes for CASSFSGVYEQYF.

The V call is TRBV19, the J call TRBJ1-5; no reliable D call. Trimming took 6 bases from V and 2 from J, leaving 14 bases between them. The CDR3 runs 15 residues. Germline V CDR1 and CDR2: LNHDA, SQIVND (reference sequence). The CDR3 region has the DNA TGTGCCAGTAGCAATTCGGCTGGTGGCAATCAGCCCCAGCATTTT. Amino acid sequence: CASSNSAGGNQPQHF.

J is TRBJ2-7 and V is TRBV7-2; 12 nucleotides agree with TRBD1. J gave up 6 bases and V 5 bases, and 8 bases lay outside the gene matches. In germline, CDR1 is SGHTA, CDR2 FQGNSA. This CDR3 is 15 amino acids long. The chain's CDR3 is CASSPRRDRGREQYF. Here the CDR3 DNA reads TGTGCCAGCAGCCCACGGAGGGACAGGGGGCGCGAGCAGTACTTC.

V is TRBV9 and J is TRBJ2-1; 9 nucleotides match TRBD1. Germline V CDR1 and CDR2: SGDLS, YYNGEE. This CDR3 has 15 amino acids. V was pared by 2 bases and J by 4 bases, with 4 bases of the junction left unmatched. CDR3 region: CASSVGTGTYNEQFF. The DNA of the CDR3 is TGTGCCAGCAGCGTGGGGACAGGGACTTACAATGAGCAGTTCTTC. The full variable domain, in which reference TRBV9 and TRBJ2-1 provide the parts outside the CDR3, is DSGVTQTPKHLITATGQRVTLRCSPRSGDLSVYWYQQSLDQGLQFLIQYYNGEERAKGNILERFSAQQFPDLHSELNLSSLELGDSALYFCASSVGTGTYNEQFFGPGTRLTVL.